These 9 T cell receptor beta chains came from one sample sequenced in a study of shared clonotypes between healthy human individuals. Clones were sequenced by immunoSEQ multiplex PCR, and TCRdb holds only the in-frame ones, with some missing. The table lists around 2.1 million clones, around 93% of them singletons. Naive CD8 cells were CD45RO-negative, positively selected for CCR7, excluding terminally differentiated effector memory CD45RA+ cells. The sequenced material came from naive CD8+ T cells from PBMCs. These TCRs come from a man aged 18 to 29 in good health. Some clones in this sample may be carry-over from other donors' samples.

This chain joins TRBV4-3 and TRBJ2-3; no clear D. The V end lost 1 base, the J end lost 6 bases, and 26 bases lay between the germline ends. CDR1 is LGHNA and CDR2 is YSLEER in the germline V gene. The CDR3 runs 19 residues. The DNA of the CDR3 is TGCGCCAGCAGCCAAGGGGCACAGCTGACTCCATCCCCTTGGGATACGCAGTATTTT. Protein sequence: CASSQGAQLTPSPWDTQYF.

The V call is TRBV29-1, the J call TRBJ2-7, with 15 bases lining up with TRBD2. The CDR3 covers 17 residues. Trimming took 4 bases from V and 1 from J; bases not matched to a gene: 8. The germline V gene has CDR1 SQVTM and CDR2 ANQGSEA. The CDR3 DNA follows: TGCAGCGTTGTCGGACTAGCGGGAGGGCCCTCGTCCTACGAGCAGTACTTC. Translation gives CSVVGLAGGPSSYEQYF.

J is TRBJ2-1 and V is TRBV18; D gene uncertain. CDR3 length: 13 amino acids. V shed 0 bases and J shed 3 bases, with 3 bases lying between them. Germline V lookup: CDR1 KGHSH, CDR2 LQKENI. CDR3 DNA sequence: TGTGCCAGCTCACCACCGGTCTACAATGAGCAGTTCTTC. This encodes CASSPPVYNEQFF. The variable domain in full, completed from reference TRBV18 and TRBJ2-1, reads NAGVMQNPRHLVRRRGQEARLRCSPMKGHSHVYWYRQLPEEGLKFMVYLQKENIIDESGMPKERFSAEFPKEGPSILRIQQVVRGDSAAYFCASSPPVYNEQFFGPGTRLTVL.

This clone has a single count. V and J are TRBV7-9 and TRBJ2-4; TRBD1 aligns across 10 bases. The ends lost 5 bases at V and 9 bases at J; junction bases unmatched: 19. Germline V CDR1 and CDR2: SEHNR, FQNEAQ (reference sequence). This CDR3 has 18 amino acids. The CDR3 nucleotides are TGTGCCAGCAGCCCCCACCCCCCGGGACAGGGGCACAAGGGCATTCAGTACTTC. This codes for CASSPHPPGQGHKGIQYF.

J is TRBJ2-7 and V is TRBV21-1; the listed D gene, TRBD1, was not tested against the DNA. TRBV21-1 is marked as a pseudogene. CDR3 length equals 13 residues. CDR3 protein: CASSKRGDYEQYF. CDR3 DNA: TGTGCCAGCAGCAAAAGGGGTGACTACGAGCAGTACTTC.

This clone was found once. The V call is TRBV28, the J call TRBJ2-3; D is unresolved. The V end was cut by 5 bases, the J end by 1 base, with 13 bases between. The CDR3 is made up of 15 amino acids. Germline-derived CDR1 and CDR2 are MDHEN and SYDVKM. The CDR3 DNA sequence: TGTGCCAGCAGTCTACGGGTCAGTGGCACAGATACGCAGTATTTT. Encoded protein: CASSLRVSGTDTQYF. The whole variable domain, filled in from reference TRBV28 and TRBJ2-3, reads DVKVTQSSRYLVKRTGEKVFLECVQDMDHENMFWYRQDPGLGLRLIYFSYDVKMKEKGDIPEGYSVSREKKERFSLILESASTNQTSMYLCASSLRVSGTDTQYFGPGTRLTVL.

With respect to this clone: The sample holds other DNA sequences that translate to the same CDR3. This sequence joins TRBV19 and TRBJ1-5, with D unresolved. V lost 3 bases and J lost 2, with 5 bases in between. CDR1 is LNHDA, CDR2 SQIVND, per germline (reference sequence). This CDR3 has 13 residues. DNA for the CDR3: TGTGCCAGTAGTATTGTAGGCAATCAGCCCCAGCATTTT. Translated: CASSIVGNQPQHF.

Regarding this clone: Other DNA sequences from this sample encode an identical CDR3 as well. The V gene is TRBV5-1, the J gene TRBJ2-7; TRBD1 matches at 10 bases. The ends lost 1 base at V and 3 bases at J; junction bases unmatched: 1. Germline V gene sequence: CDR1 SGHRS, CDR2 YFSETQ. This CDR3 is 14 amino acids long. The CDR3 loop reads CASSLRTGGYEQYF. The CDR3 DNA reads TGCGCCAGCAGCTTGCGGACAGGGGGCTACGAGCAGTACTTC.

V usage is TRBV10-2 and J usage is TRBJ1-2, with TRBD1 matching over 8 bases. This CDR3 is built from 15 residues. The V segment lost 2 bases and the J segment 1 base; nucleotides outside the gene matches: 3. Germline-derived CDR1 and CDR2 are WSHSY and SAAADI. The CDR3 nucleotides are TGCGCCAGCAGTGAGCCAGGGGGCGGTAACTATGGCTACACCTTC. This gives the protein CASSEPGGGNYGYTF.